One and the same sample provided the 23 T cell receptor beta chains below, sequenced in a study of blood T cell repertoires in COVID-19. Repertoires were generated with immunoSEQ multiplex PCR, while TCRdb's copy carries only in-frame clones and drops some. Of more than 110,000 clones in the sample, 85% to 90% were seen once. Specimen: peripheral blood. The receptors shown here come from a man aged 60 to 75 with active or convalescent COVID-19.

The rearrangement uses TRBV2 and TRBJ2-3; 7 bases line up with TRBD1. CDR3 length: 15 amino acids. With 5 bases clipped from V and 2 bases from J, the junction kept 7 bases outside the gene matches. Germline V gene data show CDR1 as SNHLY and CDR2 as FYNNEI. CDR3 residues: CASSKSGTDTDTQYF. CDR3 coding DNA: TGTGCCAGCAGTAAGTCCGGGACAGACACAGATACGCAGTATTTT. Complete variable domain (other parts from reference TRBV2 and TRBJ2-3): EPEVTQTPSHQVTQMGQEVILRCVPISNHLYFYWYRQILGQKVEFLVSFYNNEISEKSEIFDDQFSVERPDGSNFTLKIRSTKLEDSAMYFCASSKSGTDTDTQYFGPGTRLTVL.

The rearrangement joins TRBV27 to TRBJ1-1; the D is unclear. This CDR3 spans 15 amino acids. V was pared by 7 bases and J by 4 bases, with 19 bases between. CDR1 and CDR2 from the germline V gene are MNHEY and SMNVEV (reference sequence). The CDR3: CASTSGGVAGTEAFF. CDR3 DNA sequence: TGTGCCAGCACCTCCGGCGGGGTGGCGGGCACTGAAGCTTTCTTT.

The V and J genes are TRBV5-6 and TRBJ1-5; 10 bases map to TRBD1. With V trimmed by 4 bases and J by 2 bases, 3 bases remained unmatched. The CDR3 length is 15 residues. Germline CDR1 is SGHDT and CDR2 is YYEEEE. CDR3 bases: TGTGCCAGCAGCGTGACAGGGGGCGGCAATCAGCCCCAGCATTTT. It is translated as CASSVTGGGNQPQHF.

The V gene is TRBV18, the J gene TRBJ1-2; TRBD1 aligns across 9 bases. CDR1 and CDR2 from the germline V gene are KGHSH and LQKENI. There are 15 residues in the CDR3. Trimming cost V 1 base and J 8 bases; bases outside gene matches: 8. The CDR3 spells CASSPRTGDVGGYTF. The CDR3 nucleotides read TGTGCCAGCTCACCACGGACAGGGGATGTTGGGGGCTACACCTTC.

The chain carries TRBV28 and TRBJ2-7, with TRBD2 as a possible D gene (5 bases). The germline V and J ends were trimmed by 6 bases and 0 bases, with 9 bases remaining between them. The length of the CDR3 is 13 residues. Germline CDR1 is MDHEN and CDR2 is SYDVKM. CDR3 nucleotide sequence: TGTGCCAGCAGGACGGGGAGCTCCTACGAGCAGTACTTC. Its translation: CASRTGSSYEQYF.

The chain recombines TRBV27 with TRBJ2-7; D gene unclear. Between the trimmed V and J ends, which lost 4 bases and 3 bases, there was a span of 4 bases. The CDR3 is 11 amino acids. Germline V gene data show CDR1 as MNHEY and CDR2 as SMNVEV (reference sequence). CDR3 residues: CASSSRYEQYF. CDR3 sequence (DNA): TGTGCCAGCAGTTCCCGCTACGAGCAGTACTTC.

CDR3 coding DNA: TGTGCCAGCAGCATCAACCCGGGACAGGACTCAAAAGAGCAGTACTTC. Amino acids: CASSINPGQDSKEQYF. V and J are TRBV21-1 and TRBJ2-7; the D call of TRBD1 is as the table states it, not checked on the DNA. TRBV21-1 is reported as a pseudogene. CDR3 length equals 16 residues.

The chain joins TRBV18 to TRBJ2-1, with D tentatively TRBD1 (7 bases). CDR3 length equals 15 residues. The germline V gene has CDR1 KGHSH and CDR2 LQKENI. V gave up 1 base and J gave up 13 bases, with 20 bases separating them. The CDR3 DNA follows: TGTGCCAGCTCACCACTGGGGGCAGGGCAGGGGGGACAGTTCTTC. Translating it yields CASSPLGAGQGGQFF.

The J gene is TRBJ2-1, the V gene TRBV5-5; 8 nucleotides line up with TRBD1. Germline V gene lookup returns CDR1 SGHKS and CDR2 YYEKEE (reference sequence). Unmatched junction bases numbered 7, after V lost 4 bases and J lost 4 bases. CDR3 length equals 15 residues. The CDR3 coding sequence is TGTGCCAGCAGCCGAGGACAGGGCCAGTACAATGAGCAGTTCTTC. It specifies CASSRGQGQYNEQFF.

The chain uses TRBV7-2 and TRBJ2-5; 11 nucleotides align to TRBD2. V lost 5 bases and J lost 5; bases outside the gene matches: 10. Germline values: CDR1 SGHTA, CDR2 FQGNSA. The length of the CDR3 is 16 residues. This CDR3 is CASSVTSGNAWETQYF. CDR3 sequence (DNA): TGTGCCAGCAGCGTGACTAGCGGGAACGCTTGGGAGACCCAGTACTTC.

This chain links TRBV7-9 with TRBJ2-5, with D possibly matching TRBD1 (6 bases). Per germline, CDR1 SEHNR and CDR2 FQNEAQ (reference sequence). The CDR3 has 14 amino acids. V was shortened by 7 bases and J by 4 bases, with 16 bases between the two germline ends. The CDR3 loop is CASNSDRLLETQYF. The CDR3 DNA follows: TGTGCCAGCAACAGTGACAGGTTATTAGAGACCCAGTACTTC.

On this clone itself: Compared with germline, one end of the junction differs, possibly owing to a read error. CDR3 in DNA: TGTGCCAGCACCTTGACAGCGGGAGATACGCAGTATTTT. This sequence encodes CASTLTAGDTQYF. The chain carries TRBV5-4 and TRBJ2-3; maybe TRBD2 (6 bases). The germline gives CDR1 SGHNT, CDR2 YYREEE (reference sequence). The CDR3 spans 13 residues.

The chain has TRBV18 and TRBJ2-5; the match to TRBD2 covers 7 bases. The CDR3 has 19 residues. The V gene's germline CDR1 is KGHSH and CDR2 LQKENI. V dropped 3 bases and J dropped 7; count of bases not matched to a gene: 23. Written as DNA, the CDR3 is TGTGCCAGCTCACCCTACCAGGCGATAGCGGGTTTCGGTGGGGTGACCCAGTACTTC. Translating gives CASSPYQAIAGFGGVTQYF.

The V and J genes are TRBV19 and TRBJ2-2, with TRBD1 matching 10 bases. This CDR3 spans 14 amino acids. CDR1 and CDR2 (germline): LNHDA, SQIVND (reference sequence). Trimming took 4 bases from V and 4 from J; bases not matched to a gene: 0. The DNA for the CDR3 is TGTGCCAGTAGTAGACAGGGGGCCACCGGGGAGCTGTTTTTT. This encodes CASSRQGATGELFF.

This chain uses TRBV28 with TRBJ2-6, with TRBD1 matching over 9 bases. Germline-derived CDR1 and CDR2 are MDHEN and SYDVKM. The CDR3 totals 18 residues. Trimming at V came to 5 bases and at J to 0 bases, leaving 8 bases not matched to a gene. CDR3 sequence reads: CASSLPGQGFSGANVLTF. In nucleotides, the CDR3 is TGTGCCAGCAGTCTCCCGGGACAGGGATTCTCTGGGGCCAACGTCCTGACTTTC.

This chain links TRBV29-1 with TRBJ2-5, with D possibly TRBD1 on 5 matching bases. This CDR3 is built from 15 residues. V lost 6 bases, J lost 2 bases, and 19 bases lay in between. The germline V gene has CDR1 SQVTM and CDR2 ANQGSEA. CDR3 bases: TGCAGCGTCGATGGGGCCCAAGATAATCAAGAGACCCAGTACTTC. This sequence encodes CSVDGAQDNQETQYF.

This sequence joins TRBV29-1 and TRBJ2-7, with 7 nucleotides matching TRBD2. The CDR3 covers 13 residues. Germline V CDR1 and CDR2: SQVTM, ANQGSEA. Losses at the gene ends were 6 bases for V and 2 bases for J; bases not matched to a gene: 7. The CDR3 bases are TGCAGCGTCGGGTTGGGGGGGGCCTACGAGCAGTACTTC. Its translation: CSVGLGGAYEQYF.

The chain joins TRBV5-1 to TRBJ2-1, with TRBD2 matching over 10 bases. This CDR3 is 17 amino acids long. Looked up from germline, CDR1 is SGHRS and CDR2 is YFSETQ. The J segment lost 4 bases and the V segment lost 0 bases, leaving 7 bases of the junction unmatched. CDR3 nucleotide sequence: TGCGCCAGCAGCTTGGCGGTAGCGGGGGGTTCATACAATGAGCAGTTCTTC. The encoded protein is CASSLAVAGGSYNEQFF.

This clone was detected only a few times. The V call is TRBV6-6, the J call TRBJ2-1, with D uncertain. CDR3 length: 14 residues. Germline CDR1 is MNHNY and CDR2 is SVGAGI (reference sequence). V was pared by 6 bases and J by 5 bases, with 14 bases between. CDR3 DNA: TGTGCCAGCAGCGCCTTAGCCGCGAACAATGAGCAGTTCTTC. It specifies CASSALAANNEQFF.

The genes are TRBV18 and TRBJ2-3; 9 nucleotides line up with TRBD2. Germline-derived CDR1 and CDR2 are KGHSH and LQKENI. The CDR3 is made up of 16 amino acids. J was trimmed by 2 bases and V by 4 bases; bases with no gene match: 7. The CDR3 loop is CASSQQRGALTDTQYF. As DNA, the CDR3 is TGTGCCAGCTCACAACAGCGGGGGGCGCTCACAGATACGCAGTATTTT.

The V call is TRBV5-3, the J call TRBJ2-2; perhaps TRBD1 as D (6 bases). TRBV5-3 qualifies as an ORF whose function is uncertain. V was cut by 2 bases and J by 3 bases, with 17 bases left in between. CDR3 size: 17 residues. In DNA, the CDR3 is TGTGCCAGAAGCTTACAATTCAGGGGAACCGACACCGGGGAGCTGTTTTTT. Encoded protein: CARSLQFRGTDTGELFF.

This chain uses TRBV6-5 with TRBJ1-4; TRBD1 matches 8 bases. CDR1 is MNHEY and CDR2 is SVGAGI in the germline V gene. With V trimmed by 6 bases and J by 8 bases, 11 bases remained unmatched. The CDR3 is 15 residues long. CDR3: CASSSPGQDGEKLFF. CDR3 bases: TGTGCCAGCAGCAGCCCGGGACAGGACGGGGAAAAACTGTTTTTT.

This chain uses TRBV27 with TRBJ2-3; TRBD2 aligns across 12 bases. The V and J ends lost 3 bases and 1 base, in that order; junction bases with no gene match: 11. CDR1 and CDR2 (germline): MNHEY, SMNVEV (reference sequence). The CDR3 consists of 19 residues. CDR3 nucleotides: TGTGCCAGCAGTTTGGCTAGCGGGGGGGCGTCGATGGGCACAGATACGCAGTATTTT. Protein product: CASSLASGGASMGTDTQYF.